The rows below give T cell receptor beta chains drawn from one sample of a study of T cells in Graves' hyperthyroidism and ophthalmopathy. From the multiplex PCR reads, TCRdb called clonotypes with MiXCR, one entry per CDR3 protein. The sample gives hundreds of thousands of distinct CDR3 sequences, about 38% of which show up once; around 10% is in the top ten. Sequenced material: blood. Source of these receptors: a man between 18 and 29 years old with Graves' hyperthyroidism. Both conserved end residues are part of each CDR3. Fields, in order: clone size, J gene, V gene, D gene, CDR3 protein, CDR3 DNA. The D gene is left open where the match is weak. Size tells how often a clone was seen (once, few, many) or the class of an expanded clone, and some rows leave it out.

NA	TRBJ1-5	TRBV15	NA	CATSRDEGLSSNQPQHF	TGTGCCACCAGCAGAGATGAGGGGCTCTCTAGCAATCAGCCCCAGCATTTT
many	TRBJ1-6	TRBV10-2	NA	CASRTDSHSPLHF	TGCGCCAGCAGGACAGACAGTCATTCACCCCTCCACTTT
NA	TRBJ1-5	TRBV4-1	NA	CASSPDTDYQPQHF	TGCGCCAGCAGCCCAGATACAGACTATCAGCCCCAGCATTTT
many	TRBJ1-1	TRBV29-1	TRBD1	CSDRDSDTEAFF	TGCAGCGATAGGGACAGTGACACTGAAGCTTTCTTT
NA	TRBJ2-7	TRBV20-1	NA	CSGNGGSYEQYF	TGCAGTGGGAACGGGGGCTCCTACGAGCAGTACTTC
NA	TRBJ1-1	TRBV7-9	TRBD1	CASSPTGTVSPEAFF	TGTGCCAGCAGCCCGACGGGGACAGTTAGTCCTGAAGCTTTCTTT
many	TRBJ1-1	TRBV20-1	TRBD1	CSAEDRETGVNTEAFF	TGCAGTGCAGAGGACAGGGAGACGGGGGTGAACACTGAAGCTTTCTTT
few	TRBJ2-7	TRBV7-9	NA	CASGGLSSYEQYF	TGTGCCAGCGGGGGATTAAGCTCCTACGAGCAGTACTTC
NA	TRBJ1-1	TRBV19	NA	CASAPGTSNTEAFF	TGTGCCAGCGCACCAGGGACATCGAACACTGAAGCTTTCTTT
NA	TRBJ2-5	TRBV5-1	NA	CASSRDGRWGETQYF	TGCGCCAGCAGCCGGGACGGACGTTGGGGGGAGACCCAGTACTTC
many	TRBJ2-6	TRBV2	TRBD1	CASSAGGASGANVLTF	TGTGCCAGCAGTGCAGGGGGCGCGTCTGGGGCCAACGTCCTGACTTTC
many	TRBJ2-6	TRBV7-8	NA	CASSLEWTPFSGANVLTF	TGTGCCAGCAGCTTAGAGTGGACACCCTTCTCTGGGGCCAACGTCCTGACTTTC
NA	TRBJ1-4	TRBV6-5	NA	CASKENEKLFF	TGTGCCAGCAAAGAGAATGAAAAACTGTTTTTT
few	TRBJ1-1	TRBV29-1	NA	CSVEDEGLLAFF	TGCAGCGTTGAAGATGAGGGCCTCTTGGCTTTCTTT
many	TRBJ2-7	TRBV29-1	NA	CSVLQGSISYEQYF	TGCAGCGTTCTACAGGGATCAATTAGTTACGAGCAGTACTTC
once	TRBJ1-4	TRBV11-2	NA	CASSPLVGKAEKLFF	TGTGCCAGCAGTCCCCTCGTGGGCAAGGCTGAAAAACTGTTTTTT
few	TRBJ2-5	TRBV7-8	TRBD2	CASSFVGTSQETQYF	TGTGCCAGCAGCTTCGTCGGGACTAGCCAAGAGACCCAGTACTTC
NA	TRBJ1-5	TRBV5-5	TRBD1	CASSLEGQLGQPQHF	TGTGCCAGCAGCTTGGAGGGACAGTTAGGTCAGCCCCAGCATTTT
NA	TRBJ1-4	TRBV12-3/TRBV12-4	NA	CASRLGGEKLFF	TGTGCCAGCAGACTAGGTGGTGAAAAACTGTTTTTT
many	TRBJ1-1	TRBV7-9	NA	CASGHPTEAFF	TGTGCCAGTGGCCATCCGACTGAAGCTTTCTTT
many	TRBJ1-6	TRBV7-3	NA	CASSLTDGYNSPLHF	TGTGCCAGCAGCTTAACGGACGGCTATAATTCACCCCTCCACTTT
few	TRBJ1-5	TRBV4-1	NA	CASSQEVGRQGYQPQHF	TGCGCCAGCAGCCAAGAGGTGGGTCGGCAGGGCTATCAGCCCCAGCATTTT
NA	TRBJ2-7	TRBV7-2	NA	CASSPFHRESGEQYF	TGTGCCAGCAGCCCTTTTCACAGGGAATCCGGCGAGCAGTACTTC
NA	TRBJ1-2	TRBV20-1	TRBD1	CSARPRDRVYGYTF	TGCAGTGCTAGACCCCGGGACAGGGTCTATGGCTACACCTTC
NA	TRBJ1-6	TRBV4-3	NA	CASSREQLSPLHF	TGCGCCAGCAGCCGGGAACAGCTTTCACCCCTCCACTTT
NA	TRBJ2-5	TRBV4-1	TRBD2	CASSRTSGRPYQETQYF	TGCGCCAGCAGTCGTACTAGCGGGAGGCCCTACCAAGAGACCCAGTACTTC